The sequence of this TCR beta chain was determined in a study of early T cells in non-severe SARS-CoV-2 infection. Across the whole study: Sequenced bulk RNA came from whole blood that was unsorted, and chains were unpaired.

Study-level results: CD4 and private specificities were missed by VDJdb matching, which favored anti-spike CD8 responses.

This clonotype was detected many times. Its matching antigen is unknown. Unique molecular identifier tags were affixed to discrete cDNA molecules. Each CDR3 protein is one row after TCRdb ran MiXCR on the 5' RACE reads. The sample yields about 71,000 distinct CDR3 sequences, 9.5% to 15% seen once. The TCR originated in an adult who was a healthcare worker with PCR-confirmed SARS-CoV-2 infection or an uninfected control (not recorded which). The material was whole blood, obtained at baseline.

The CDR3 region has the DNA TGTGCCAGCAGCTACCCTCGGACAGGGAGCTACGAGCAGTACTTC. This gives the protein CASSYPRTGSYEQYF. This sequence joins TRBV7-9 and TRBJ2-7, with TRBD1 identical over 8 bases. V lost 4 bases, J lost 3 bases, and 8 bases stayed unmatched. The CDR3 covers 15 residues. Germline V lookup: CDR1 SEHNR, CDR2 FQNEAQ (reference sequence).